The 5 T cell receptor beta chains below all came from one sample that was sequenced in a study of blood T cell repertoires in COVID-19. Generated by immunoSEQ multiplex PCR, the TCRdb table keeps only in-frame clones and is missing some. Among roughly 250,000 clones, 70% to 90% were seen once, and the ten largest hold about 1.2%. The sample taken for sequencing was PBMCs or T cells enriched from blood (not recorded which). These receptors came from a woman in her thirties or forties with acute COVID-19.

This chain joins TRBV10-3 and TRBJ1-2, with 7 positions matching TRBD1. Germline trimming cut 8 bases from V and 1 base from J; bases unmatched to any gene: 7. CDR1 is ENHRY and CDR2 is SYGVKD in the germline V gene. CDR3 length: 14 amino acids. CDR3 amino acids: CAIRRTGNNYGYTF. The CDR3 DNA reads TGTGCCATCCGCCGGACAGGCAATAACTATGGCTACACCTTC.

The V call is TRBV3-1 (or the pseudogene TRBV3-2), the J call TRBJ2-3; 8 positions agree with TRBD2. The CDR3 covers 15 residues. With V trimmed by 2 bases and J by 6 bases, 7 bases remained unmatched. CDR1 is LGHDT and CDR2 is YNNKEL in the germline V gene (reference sequence). CDR3: CASSQISSGIDTQYF. CDR3 nucleotide sequence: TGTGCCAGCAGCCAAATAAGTAGCGGGATTGATACGCAGTATTTT.

The V call is TRBV10-3, the J call TRBJ2-5, with 7 bases lining up with TRBD2. This CDR3 is 13 amino acids long. The V segment lost 5 bases and the J segment 6 bases; nucleotides outside the gene matches: 6. CDR1 is ENHRY and CDR2 is SYGVKD in the germline V gene. DNA of the CDR3: TGTGCCATCAGTACTAGCGTCGGACAGACCCAGTACTTC. It translates to CAISTSVGQTQYF.

The CDR3 reads CASRTLAGVGSTDTQYF. The CDR3 DNA reads as TGTGCCAGCAGAACTTTAGCGGGAGTGGGTAGCACAGATACGCAGTATTTT. The chain uses TRBV27 and TRBJ2-3; TRBD2 agrees at 9 bases. Germline CDR1 reads MNHEY; CDR2 reads SMNVEV (reference sequence). The CDR3 covers 17 residues. The junction had 10 bases not matched to a gene; V was cut back by 6 bases and J by 0 bases.

The J gene is TRBJ2-4, the V gene TRBV9; 11 bases line up with TRBD1. V lost 0 bases to trimming and J lost 0 bases; unmatched junction nucleotides: 14. Germline V gene data show CDR1 as SGDLS and CDR2 as YYNGEE. CDR3 length equals 21 residues. The CDR3: CASSVESPGTGGDIAKNIQYF. The CDR3 region has the DNA TGTGCCAGCAGCGTAGAATCCCCCGGGACAGGGGGAGATATAGCCAAAAACATTCAGTACTTC.